The sequence of this TCR beta chain was determined in a study of T cell responses to AZD1222 COVID-19 vaccine. Study-level points and caveats: The study reported that nearly half of spike-specific TCRs target unmutated variant regions. Spike-specific TCR depth and breadth grew after two AZD1222 doses. Dominant CD4 TCR responses targeted spike regions 160-218 and 743-854.

The CDR3 totals 16 residues. CDR1 is SEHNR, CDR2 FQNEAQ, per germline (reference sequence). V lost 5 bases to trimming and J lost 8 bases; unmatched junction nucleotides: 15. With respect to this clone: What it binds is unknown.

The method was immunoSEQ multiplex PCR; TCRdb's version includes in-frame clones alone and lacks a portion of them. The sample consists of roughly 200,000 clones, roughly 92% of them appearing once. The rearrangement joins TRBV7-9 to TRBJ2-1; 7 bases match TRBD2. The origin of this receptor is an adult who received the AZD1222 COVID-19 vaccine. The sample in question was peripheral blood, obtained 28 days after the second AZD1222 dose. The CDR3, as DNA: TGTGCCAGCAGCCCGGCTCTTGCGGGAGAGTTTGATGAGCAGTTCTTC. Amino acids: CASSPALAGEFDEQFF.